A selection of T cell receptor beta chains follows, all from one sample in a study of T cell responses to AZD1222 COVID-19 vaccine. Here immunoSEQ multiplex PCR was the method, and the copy in TCRdb shows in-frame clones only, minus some. The sample lists 50,000 to 70,000 clones; approximately 85% were seen once. Here the sequenced sample was peripheral blood, taken on day 0 of MenACWY control vaccination. Every receptor here comes from an adult in good health. Both conserved end residues are trimmed from each CDR3.

v_call,j_call,cdr3_aa
TRBV5-6,TRBJ1-2,ASSFLQGAANYGYT
TRBV6-9,TRBJ1-3,ASSYSNYFSSGNTIY
TRBV24-1,TRBJ1-4,ATSESQGGREKLF
TRBV11-2,TRBJ1-2,ASSPTGAGYGYT
TRBV3-1/TRBV3-2,TRBJ1-2,ASSQVIGAVSNYGYT
TRBV7-2,TRBJ2-1,ASSPRHGPGGYNEQF
TRBV6-2/TRBV6-3,TRBJ1-5,ASSGTVNYQPQH
TRBV27,TRBJ1-2,ASSAPDRAGYT
TRBV29-1,TRBJ2-7,SASQQGNEQY
TRBV29-1,TRBJ2-7,SAIIGTGHYEQY
TRBV29-1,TRBJ2-1,SVDREGNNEQF
TRBV6-2/TRBV6-3,TRBJ2-5,ASSYLTGGLETQY
TRBV4-3,TRBJ1-6,ASSQDGGQSSYNSPLH
TRBV27,TRBJ2-1,ASSLAGGGNNEQF
TRBV30,TRBJ2-1,AWSVTSRNEQF
TRBV27,TRBJ2-7,ASSPRDRPSEQY
TRBV24-1,TRBJ2-1,ATSDFTGSYNEQF
TRBV11-2,TRBJ2-1,ASSFSSGDYNEQF
TRBV19,TRBJ2-6,ASSTTGPGANVLT
TRBV3-1/TRBV3-2,TRBJ2-1,ASSSRLAGGPSYNEQF
TRBV4-3,TRBJ2-3,ASSQTLDSRPQY
TRBV6-2/TRBV6-3,TRBJ1-2,ASSYPDQGWEEFYGYT
TRBV6-5,TRBJ2-7,ASSYSELLGGYEQY
TRBV4-1,TRBJ1-4,ASSQDRRAVATNEKLF
TRBV28,TRBJ2-2,ASSFMRGGRKKSPGELF
TRBV5-5,TRBJ2-4,ASSPGGDIAKNIQY
TRBV6-2/TRBV6-3,TRBJ2-3,ASSPGSSGPDTQY
TRBV5-4,TRBJ2-4,ASSSGTSGSGGNIQY
TRBV4-2,TRBJ1-6,ASSQDPAGTGGNSPLH
TRBV5-5,TRBJ2-3,ASSFSPGADTQY
TRBV6-2/TRBV6-3,TRBJ2-3,ASSPGSGIQTDTQY
TRBV6-5,TRBJ1-1,ASSYYTEAF
TRBV7-6,TRBJ1-1,ASSLAGGITGAMNTEAF